One sample yielded the 2 T cell receptor beta chains listed below, sequenced in a study of blood T cell repertoires in COVID-19. The repertoire was sequenced with immunoSEQ multiplex PCR; TCRdb's copy has only in-frame clones and lacks some. The sample yields approximately 150,000 clones, under 90% seen once. The sequenced sample consisted of peripheral blood. The receptors come from a man aged 70 or older who had recovered from COVID-19.

The V and J genes are TRBV7-2 and TRBJ1-2; 7 bases line up with TRBD1. Germline V gene data show CDR1 as SGHTA and CDR2 as FQGNSA. V was clipped by 3 bases and J by 4 bases; unmatched bases: 11. The CDR3 consists of 16 residues. The CDR3 DNA reads TGTGCCAGCAGCTTGGGACAGCCTTCAGGGTTCTATGGCTACACCTTC. It codes for CASSLGQPSGFYGYTF.

This clone showed up many times. The V and J genes are TRBV3-1 (or the pseudogene TRBV3-2) and TRBJ1-3; possible D gene TRBD1, 6 bases. Germline V lookup: CDR1 LGHDT, CDR2 YNNKEL (reference sequence). This CDR3 contains 16 residues. The ends were cut back, 4 bases at V and 2 bases at J, with 15 bases in the middle. This CDR3 is CASSPLQGFAGNTIYF. The CDR3 DNA reads TGTGCCAGCAGCCCACTACAGGGATTCGCTGGAAACACCATATATTTT.